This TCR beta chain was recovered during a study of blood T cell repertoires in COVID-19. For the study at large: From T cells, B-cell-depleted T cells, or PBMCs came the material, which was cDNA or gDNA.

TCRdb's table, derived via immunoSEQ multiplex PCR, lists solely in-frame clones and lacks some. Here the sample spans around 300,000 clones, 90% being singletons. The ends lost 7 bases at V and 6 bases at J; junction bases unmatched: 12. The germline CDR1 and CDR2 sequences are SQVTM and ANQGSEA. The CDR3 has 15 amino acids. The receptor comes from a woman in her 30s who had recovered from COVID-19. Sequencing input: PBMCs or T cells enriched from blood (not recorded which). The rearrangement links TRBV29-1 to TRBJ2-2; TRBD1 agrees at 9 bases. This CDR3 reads CSAEAGQGIPGELFF. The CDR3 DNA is TGCAGCGCCGAGGCTGGACAGGGGATCCCCGGGGAGCTGTTTTTT.